These T cell receptor beta chains were read from a single sample in a study of control samples from healthy donors and cancer patients. Sequenced by immunoSEQ multiplex PCR; TCRdb stores in-frame clones only, minus some. The sample records roughly 90,000 clones, roughly 78% being singletons. The material sequenced was blood. These receptors all stem from a woman aged 60-75 years in good health. The conserved cysteine and the conserved F or W are not part of the CDR3 here. A D gene is named only where the DNA matches it firmly. A row's size may be missing; if present it is once, few, many or a size class.

size | D | V | CDR3
NA | TRBD2 | TRBV24-1 | ATSDSGLADYNEQF
NA | NA | TRBV3-1/TRBV3-2 | ASSRGGVEAF
NA | NA | TRBV6-5 | ATATGRTYEQY
NA | TRBD2 | TRBV10-1 | ASSESGGSQETQY
NA | TRBD2 | TRBV7-2 | ASSLQFGGGPEETQY
NA | NA | TRBV27 | ASSLGRGGTYEQY
NA | TRBD1 | TRBV5-1 | ASAQGLGNEKLF
NA | TRBD2 | TRBV19 | ASSIDSSGGSGANVLT
NA | TRBD2 | TRBV6-1 | ASSEAFPPSGRAKGIQY
NA | NA | TRBV28 | ASSPRTEQY
NA | TRBD2 | TRBV13 | ASRARGGPSREQY
NA | NA | TRBV19 | ASSSLGQPGAKETQY
once | TRBD2 | TRBV11-2 | ASSSLAGVSGELF
few | NA | TRBV6-5 | ASTGGQRHNEQF
NA | NA | TRBV5-1 | ASSPSGTANTEAF
NA | NA | TRBV6-4 | ASSHYSTDTQY
NA | NA | TRBV11-3 | ASSPGGRESEAF
few | TRBD1 | TRBV19 | ASSIGQGRTEAF
NA | TRBD1 | TRBV5-5 | ASSLARTGRGLGYT
NA | NA | TRBV5-5 | ASRLGRIGGAF
NA | NA | TRBV2 | ASSGILGLYNEQF
NA | TRBD1 | TRBV5-5 | ASSPNRGGNTEAF
NA | TRBD1 | TRBV27 | ASSLLGTESSYNSPLH
NA | NA | TRBV5-1 | ASSLRETAEAF
NA | NA | TRBV5-1 | ASSPEGGNTEAF
once | TRBD1 | TRBV11-2 | ASSRDREDQPQH
NA | TRBD2 | TRBV18 | ASSPPRTSGRDEQF
NA | NA | TRBV3-1/TRBV3-2 | ASSQPVGGEQF
NA | NA | TRBV19 | ASSTPAGNNSPLH
few | TRBD1 | TRBV6-1 | ASSEDREYEQY
NA | NA | TRBV7-9 | ASSLGGGQPQH
NA | NA | TRBV6-5 | ASSIRSDTEAF
few | NA | TRBV28 | ASSFRLGDYYGYT
NA | NA | TRBV18 | ASSPRRNSPLH
NA | NA | TRBV18 | ASSPISFPQETQY
NA | NA | TRBV7-2 | ASSLDSTNEKLF
NA | TRBD2 | TRBV28 | ASSLTSGPYNEQF
NA | NA | TRBV9 | ASSRLNEETQY
NA | NA | TRBV19 | ASSPTGPNTEAF
few | TRBD2 | TRBV27 | ASSPTAGGPHYTQY
NA | NA | TRBV5-5 | ASSLGPGSTDTQY
NA | TRBD1 | TRBV18 | ASSYGTGGQGTEAF